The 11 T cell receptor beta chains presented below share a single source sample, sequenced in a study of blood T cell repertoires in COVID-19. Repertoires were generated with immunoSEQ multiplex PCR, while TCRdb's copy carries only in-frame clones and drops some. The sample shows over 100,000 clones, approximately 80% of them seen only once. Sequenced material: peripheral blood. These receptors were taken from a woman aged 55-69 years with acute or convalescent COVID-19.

Here the CDR3 DNA reads TGTGCCAGCAGCGCCCCCGGGGGTAACCAAGAGACCCAGTACTTC. Protein: CASSAPGGNQETQYF. The chain uses TRBV9 and TRBJ2-5, with a possible D match to TRBD2 (6 bases). Between the trimmed V and J ends, which lost 3 bases and 0 bases, there was a span of 12 bases. Germline-derived CDR1 and CDR2 are SGDLS and YYNGEE. This CDR3 is built from 15 residues.

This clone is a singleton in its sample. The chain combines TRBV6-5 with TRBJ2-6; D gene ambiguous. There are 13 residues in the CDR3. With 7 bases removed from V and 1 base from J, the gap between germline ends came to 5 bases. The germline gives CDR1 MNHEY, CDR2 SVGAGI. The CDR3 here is CASIFSGANVLTF. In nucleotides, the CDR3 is TGTGCCAGCATATTTTCTGGGGCCAACGTCCTGACTTTC.

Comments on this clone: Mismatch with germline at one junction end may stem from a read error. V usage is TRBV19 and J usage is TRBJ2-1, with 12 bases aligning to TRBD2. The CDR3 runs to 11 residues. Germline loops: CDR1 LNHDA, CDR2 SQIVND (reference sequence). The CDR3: CASSLAGGRVF. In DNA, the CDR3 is TGTGCCAGTAGCCTAGCGGGGGGGCGGGTCTTC. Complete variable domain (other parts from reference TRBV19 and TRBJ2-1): DGGITQSPKYLFRKEGQNVTLSCEQNLNHDAMYWYRQDPGQGLRLIYYSQIVNDFQKGDIAEGYSVSREKKESFPLTVTSAQKNPTAFYLCASSLAGGRVFGPGTRLTVL.

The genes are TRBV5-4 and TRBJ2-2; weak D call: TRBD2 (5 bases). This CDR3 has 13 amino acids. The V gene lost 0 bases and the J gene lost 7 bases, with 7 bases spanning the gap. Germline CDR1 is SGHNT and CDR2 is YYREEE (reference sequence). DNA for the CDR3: TGTGCCAGCAGCTTGGAACTAGTCGGGGAGCTGTTTTTT. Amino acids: CASSLELVGELFF.

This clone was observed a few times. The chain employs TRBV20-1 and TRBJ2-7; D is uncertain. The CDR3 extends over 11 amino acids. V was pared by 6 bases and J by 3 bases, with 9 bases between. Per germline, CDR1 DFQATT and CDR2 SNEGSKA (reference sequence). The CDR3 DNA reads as TGCAGTGCACCGAGGAACTACGAGCAGTACTTC. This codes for CSAPRNYEQYF.

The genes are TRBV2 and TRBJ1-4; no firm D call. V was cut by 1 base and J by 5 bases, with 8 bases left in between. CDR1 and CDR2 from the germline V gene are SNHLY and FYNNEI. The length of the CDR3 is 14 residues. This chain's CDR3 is CASSEVARNEKLFF. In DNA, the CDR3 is TGTGCCAGCAGTGAAGTCGCGAGGAATGAAAAACTGTTTTTT.

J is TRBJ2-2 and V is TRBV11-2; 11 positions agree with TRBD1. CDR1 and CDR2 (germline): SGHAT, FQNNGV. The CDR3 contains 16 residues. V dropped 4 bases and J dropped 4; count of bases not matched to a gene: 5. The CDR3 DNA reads TGTGCCAGCAGCTGGGGCGGGACAGGGGGCACCGGGGAGCTGTTTTTT. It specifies CASSWGGTGGTGELFF.

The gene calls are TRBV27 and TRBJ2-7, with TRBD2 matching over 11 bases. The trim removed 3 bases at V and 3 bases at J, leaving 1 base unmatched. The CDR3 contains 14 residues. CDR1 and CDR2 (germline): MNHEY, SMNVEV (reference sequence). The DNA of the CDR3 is TGTGCCAGCAGTTTTACTAGCGGGGGCTACGAGCAGTACTTC. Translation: CASSFTSGGYEQYF.

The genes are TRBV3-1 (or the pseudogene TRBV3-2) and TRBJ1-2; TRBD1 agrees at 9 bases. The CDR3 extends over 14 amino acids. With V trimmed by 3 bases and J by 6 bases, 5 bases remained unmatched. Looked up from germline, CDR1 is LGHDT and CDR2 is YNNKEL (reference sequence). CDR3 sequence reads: CASSHRTGEHGYTF. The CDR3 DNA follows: TGTGCCAGCAGCCACAGGACAGGGGAACATGGCTACACCTTC.

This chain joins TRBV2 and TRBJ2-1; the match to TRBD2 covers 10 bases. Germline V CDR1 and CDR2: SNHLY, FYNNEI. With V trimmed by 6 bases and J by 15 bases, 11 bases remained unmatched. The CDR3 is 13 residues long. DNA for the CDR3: TGTGCCAGCAGACCCGAAGCGGGGGGGAGGTTGTTCTTC. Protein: CASRPEAGGRLFF. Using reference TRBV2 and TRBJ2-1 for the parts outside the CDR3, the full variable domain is EPEVTQTPSHQVTQMGQEVILRCVPISNHLYFYWYRQILGQKVEFLVSFYNNEISEKSEIFDDQFSVERPDGSNFTLKIRSTKLEDSAMYFCASRPEAGGRLFFGPGTRLTVL.

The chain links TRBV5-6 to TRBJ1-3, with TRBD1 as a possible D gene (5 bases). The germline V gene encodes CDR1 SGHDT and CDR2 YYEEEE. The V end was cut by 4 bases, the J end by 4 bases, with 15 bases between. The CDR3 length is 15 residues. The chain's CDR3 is CASSPGRTRGNTIYF. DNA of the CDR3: TGTGCCAGCAGCCCCGGTCGGACACGAGGAAACACCATATATTTT.